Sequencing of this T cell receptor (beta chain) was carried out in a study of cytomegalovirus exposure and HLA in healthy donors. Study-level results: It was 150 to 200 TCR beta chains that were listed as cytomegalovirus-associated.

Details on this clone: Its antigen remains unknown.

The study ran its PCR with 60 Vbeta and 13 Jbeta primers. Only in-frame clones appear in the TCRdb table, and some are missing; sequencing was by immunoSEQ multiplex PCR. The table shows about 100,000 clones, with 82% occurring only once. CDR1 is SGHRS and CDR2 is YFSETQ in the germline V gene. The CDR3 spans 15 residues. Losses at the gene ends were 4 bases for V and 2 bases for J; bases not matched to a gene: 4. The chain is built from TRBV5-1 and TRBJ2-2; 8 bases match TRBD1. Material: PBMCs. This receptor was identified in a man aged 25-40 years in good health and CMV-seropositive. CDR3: CASSPQGANTGELFF. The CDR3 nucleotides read TGCGCCAGCAGCCCCCAGGGGGCTAACACCGGGGAGCTGTTTTTT.